This TCR beta chain is from a study of beta chain features in type 1 diabetes. Study details: Age, gender and cell yields were alike across patients and healthy donors. Findings and limits, study-wide: People with Type 1 diabetes carried modestly yet significantly shorter TCRB CDR3s in all four CD4+ subsets.

This CDR3 has 15 residues. The germline gives CDR1 SQVTM, CDR2 ANQGSEA. Trimming pared 1 base from V and 4 bases from J, leaving 16 bases between. Reverse transcribing all isolated RNA meant expressed TCRB transcripts were sequenced. A few million reads, on average, came from each naive, central memory and regulatory T cell sample. The table came from immunoSEQ multiplex PCR; TCRdb's copy has only in-frame clones and leaves some out. The sample holds around 280,000 clones, about 15% seen once. This clone has more than one count but fewer than ten. The antigen is not known. A sort by CD45RO/CCR7/CD25/CD127/CD95/CD27 yielded CD4+ naive, central memory, regulatory and stem cell-like memory cells.

This receptor was obtained from a man between 18 and 29 years old with type 1 diabetes. This chain joins TRBV29-1 and TRBJ1-1; a possible D gene is TRBD1 (6 bases). The sample taken for sequencing was naive CD4+ T cells from blood. The DNA of the CDR3 is TGCAGCGTTGAAGGGGTAGGGGGAGCGCCCACTGAAGCTTTCTTT. It encodes CSVEGVGGAPTEAFF.